This T cell receptor beta chain is drawn from a study of CD8+CD57+ T cells in acquired aplastic anemia. Study-level background: The sorted CD4+ and CD8+ cells yielded an average approximately 3 ug of DNA.

TCR beta VDJ and CDR3 profiling used genomic DNA as template. From the reads, TCRdb called clonotypes with MiXCR, one entry per CDR3 protein. The table lists under 500,000 distinct CDR3 sequences, around 30% of them singletons. V gave up 8 bases and J gave up 2 bases, with 14 bases separating them. The CDR3 has 13 residues. Germline CDR1 is SGHRS and CDR2 is YFSETQ. In this sample, this clonotype turned up a few times. All patients picked for sequencing had shown, by flow cytometry, an expansion of CD8+CD57+ cells. No therapy was given to patients before blood sampling. The receptor comes from a human donor with aplastic anemia. The source material was sorted CD4+, CD8+, or CD8+CD57+ T cells (not recorded which) from PBMCs. The chain is built from TRBV5-1 and TRBJ2-7; D is unresolved. DNA for the CDR3: TGCGCCAGTAAGAGATCCGGTACCTACGAGCAGTACTTC. Encoded protein: CASKRSGTYEQYF.